This TCR beta chain was documented in a study of CXCR3-negative and CXCR3-positive naive CD8 T cells. The CDR3 is 15 residues long. CDR1 SGHRS and CDR2 YFSETQ come from the germline V gene. CD45RO-CCR7+CD27+CD95- expression identified naive CD8+ T cells. The TRB libraries of cDNA were built by UMI-labeled 5' RACE. Using the 5' RACE reads, TCRdb records one entry per CDR3 protein without DNA. The sample includes about 50,000 distinct CDR3 sequences. Study results and caveats: Both naive subsets had comparably high diversity; memory CD8+ cells much lower. CXCR3-negative and CXCR3-positive naive cells shared comparable TRBV-TRBJ usage, but memory cells did not. Cryopreserved cells showed partially decreased CXCR3 expression, and most assays used fresh PBMCs. Compared with CXCR3-negative naive cells, CXCR3-positive naive cells showed more hydrophobic TRB CDR3s.

In the case of this clonotype: No antigen is known for it.

Sequenced sample: naive CXCR3+ CD8+ T cells from blood. Subset reported: CD45RO-CCR7+CD27+CD95- naive CD8+ T cells expressing CXCR3 (TNR3+). This receptor was taken from a human donor in good health. Some clones in this sample may be carry-over from other donors' samples. This chain uses TRBV5-1 with TRBJ2-1. Here the CDR3 reads CASSLDFSSYNEQFF.